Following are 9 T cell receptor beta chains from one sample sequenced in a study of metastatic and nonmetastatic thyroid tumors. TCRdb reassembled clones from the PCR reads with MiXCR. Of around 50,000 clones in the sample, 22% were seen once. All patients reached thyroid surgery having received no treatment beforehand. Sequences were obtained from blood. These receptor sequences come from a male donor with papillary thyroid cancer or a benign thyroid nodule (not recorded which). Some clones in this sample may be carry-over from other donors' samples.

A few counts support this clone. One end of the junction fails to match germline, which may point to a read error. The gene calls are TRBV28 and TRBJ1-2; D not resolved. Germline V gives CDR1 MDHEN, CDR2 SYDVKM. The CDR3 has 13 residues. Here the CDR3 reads CASGDWSIYGHTF. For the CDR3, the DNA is TGTGCCAGCGGCGACTGGAGTATCTATGGCCACACCTTC.

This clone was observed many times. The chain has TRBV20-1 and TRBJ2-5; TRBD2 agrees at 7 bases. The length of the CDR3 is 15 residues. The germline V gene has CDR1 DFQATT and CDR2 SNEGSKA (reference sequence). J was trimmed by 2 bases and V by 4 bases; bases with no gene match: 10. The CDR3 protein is CSAISKREKQETQYF. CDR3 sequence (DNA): TGCAGTGCTATCAGCAAGCGGGAAAAACAAGAGACCCAGTACTTC.

CDR3 nucleotides: TGTGCCAGCAGCTTGGACAGCAACTCTGGAAACACCATATATTTT. It is translated as CASSLDSNSGNTIYF. The rearrangement links TRBV7-6 to TRBJ1-3, with D perhaps matching TRBD1 (6 bases). The CDR3 runs 15 residues. V lost 3 bases, J lost 0 bases, and 9 bases lay in between. The germline V gene encodes CDR1 SGHVS and CDR2 FNYEAQ.

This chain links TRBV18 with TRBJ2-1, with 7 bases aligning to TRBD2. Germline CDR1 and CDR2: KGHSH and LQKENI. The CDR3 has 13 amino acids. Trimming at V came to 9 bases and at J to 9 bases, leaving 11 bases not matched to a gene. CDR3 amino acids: CASPGEGRLEQFF. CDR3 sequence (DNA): TGTGCCAGTCCCGGGGAGGGCCGTCTTGAGCAGTTCTTC.

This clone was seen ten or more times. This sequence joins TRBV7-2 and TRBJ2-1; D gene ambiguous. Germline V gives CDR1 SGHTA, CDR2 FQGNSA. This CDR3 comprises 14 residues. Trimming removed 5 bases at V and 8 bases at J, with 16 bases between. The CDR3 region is CASSTPTGLDEQFF. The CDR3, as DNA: TGTGCCAGCAGCACCCCGACGGGTTTAGATGAGCAGTTCTTC.

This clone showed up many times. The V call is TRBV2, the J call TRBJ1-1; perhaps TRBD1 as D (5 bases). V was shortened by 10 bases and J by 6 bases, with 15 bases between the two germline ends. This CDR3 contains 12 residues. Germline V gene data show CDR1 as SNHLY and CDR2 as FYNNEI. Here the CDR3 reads CATLEGPPEAFF. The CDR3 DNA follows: TGTGCCACCCTAGAGGGGCCACCTGAAGCTTTCTTT.

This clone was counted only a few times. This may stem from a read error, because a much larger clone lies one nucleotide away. For the CDR3, the DNA is TGTGCCAGCAGTTATAGCGGCGAGAAGTACTTC. This codes for CASSYSGEKYF. This chain links TRBV12-3 or TRBV12-4 with TRBJ2-7; possibly TRBD2 for D (6 bases). There are 11 residues in the CDR3.

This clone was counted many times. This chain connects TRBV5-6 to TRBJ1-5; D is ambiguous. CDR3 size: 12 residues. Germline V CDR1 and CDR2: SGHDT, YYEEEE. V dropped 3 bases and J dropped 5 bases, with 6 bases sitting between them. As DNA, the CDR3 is TGTGCCAGCAGCTCCCGTTATCAGCCCCAGCATTTT. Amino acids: CASSSRYQPQHF.

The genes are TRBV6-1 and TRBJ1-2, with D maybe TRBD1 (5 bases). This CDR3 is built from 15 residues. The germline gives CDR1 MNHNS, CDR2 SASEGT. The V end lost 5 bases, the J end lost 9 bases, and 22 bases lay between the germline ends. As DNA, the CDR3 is TGTGCCAGCAGTCCGGGGCAGGGAGGAAACTACCGCTACACCTTC. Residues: CASSPGQGGNYRYTF.